Below, 20 T cell receptor beta chains from the same sample are listed, as sequenced in a study of T cell repertoires in cytomegalovirus infection. TCRdb recomputed calls from the reads with MiXCR, one row per CDR3 protein. The repertoire holds hundreds of thousands of distinct CDR3 sequences, with roughly a third as singletons. Which antigens these TCRs recognize remains unknown. The starting material was cultured PBMCs, obtained from culture after CMV antigen stimulation. The receptor set was obtained from a human donor in good health (CMV status not recorded). Some clones in this sample may be carry-over from other donors' samples.

This clonotype was found a few times. This rearrangement joins TRBV28 to TRBJ2-7, with 7 positions matching TRBD2. The CDR3 covers 12 residues. After removal of 8 bases from V and 2 bases from J, the junction contained 3 bases not matched to a gene. The germline CDR1 and CDR2 sequences are MDHEN and SYDVKM. This CDR3 is CASWSGTYEQYF. DNA for the CDR3: TGTGCCAGCTGGAGCGGGACCTACGAGCAGTACTTC. The whole variable domain, filled in from reference TRBV28 and TRBJ2-7, reads DVKVTQSSRYLVKRTGEKVFLECVQDMDHENMFWYRQDPGLGLRLIYFSYDVKMKEKGDIPEGYSVSREKKERFSLILESASTNQTSMYLCASWSGTYEQYFGPGTRLTVT.

This clonotype was seen more than once but under ten times. The CDR3 region has the DNA TGTGCCAGCAGCCGAGACAGAGCTAGCACAGATACGCAGTATTTT. Protein product: CASSRDRASTDTQYF. This chain connects TRBV27 to TRBJ2-3; a possible D gene is TRBD1 (5 bases). This CDR3 is built from 15 residues. Trimming took off 6 bases at V and 0 bases at J, with 13 bases between the two ends. The germline gives CDR1 MNHEY, CDR2 SMNVEV (reference sequence).

This clonotype was detected only a few times. The J gene is TRBJ2-2, the V gene TRBV6-8; no clear D. The germline V and J ends were trimmed by 4 bases and 6 bases, with 18 bases remaining between them. The CDR3 contains 16 residues. CDR1 and CDR2 (germline): MNHGY, SAAAGT. The CDR3 sequence: CASSSPERRRSGELFF. DNA of the CDR3: TGTGCCAGCAGTTCCCCGGAGCGCCGACGGTCCGGGGAGCTGTTTTTT.

Ten or more counts support this clonotype. The chain employs TRBV7-2 and TRBJ2-7; D may correspond to TRBD1 or TRBD2 (5 bases each). Germline V gene data show CDR1 as SGHTA and CDR2 as FQGNSA. V lost 3 bases and J lost 4, with 13 bases in between. This CDR3 is 14 amino acids long. Here the CDR3 reads CASSFQQGDYEQYF. For the CDR3, the DNA is TGTGCCAGCAGCTTTCAGCAGGGAGATTACGAGCAGTACTTC.

This clonotype was counted many times. V usage is TRBV7-2 and J usage is TRBJ1-5; a weak D match, TRBD1 (5 bases). V shed 3 bases and J shed 2 bases, with 11 bases lying between them. The CDR3 length is 15 residues. Germline lookup yields CDR1 SGHTA and CDR2 FQGNSA. The CDR3 spells CASSFEGAGNQPQHF. In nucleotides, the CDR3 is TGTGCCAGCAGCTTTGAAGGGGCGGGCAATCAGCCCCAGCATTTT.

Ten or more counts support this clonotype. The chain joins TRBV7-6 to TRBJ2-1; a weak D match, TRBD2 (6 bases). The CDR3 extends over 16 amino acids. Looked up from germline, CDR1 is SGHVS and CDR2 is FNYEAQ. The V gene lost 3 bases and the J gene lost 9 bases, with 21 bases spanning the gap. DNA for the CDR3: TGTGCCAGCAGCTTGCCCGCGACGGAACTGGGGGGTGAGCAGTTCTTC. This encodes CASSLPATELGGEQFF.

Ten or more counts support this clonotype. DNA for the CDR3: TGTGCCAGCAGCTTAGGGCAGGCCTCAACTAATGAAAAACTGTTTTTT. Translating it yields CASSLGQASTNEKLFF. This rearrangement joins TRBV7-2 to TRBJ1-4, with D uncertain. V dropped 1 base and J dropped 0 bases, with 9 bases sitting between them. The CDR3 length is 16 residues. The germline CDR1 and CDR2 sequences are SGHTA and FQGNSA.

This chain joins TRBV7-9 and TRBJ1-1; the D is unclear. CDR1 is SEHNR and CDR2 is FQNEAQ in the germline V gene (reference sequence). Trimming took off 5 bases at V and 7 bases at J, with 11 bases between the two ends. This CDR3 contains 12 residues. CDR3 amino acids: CASSHSQIEAFF. CDR3 bases: TGTGCCAGCAGCCATAGCCAAATTGAAGCTTTCTTT.

The gene calls are TRBV18 and TRBJ2-2; no firm D call. Trimming cost V 0 bases and J 4 bases, with 6 bases left between them. The germline CDR1 and CDR2 sequences are KGHSH and LQKENI. The CDR3 extends over 14 amino acids. The CDR3 DNA sequence: TGTGCCAGCTCACCACCGTACACCACCGGGGAGCTGTTTTTT. It encodes CASSPPYTTGELFF.

In this sample, this clonotype turned up a few times. This chain links TRBV12-3 or TRBV12-4 with TRBJ2-4, with 9 nucleotides matching TRBD2. The CDR3 has 16 residues. The trim removed 4 bases at V and 10 bases at J, leaving 14 bases unmatched. The DNA for the CDR3 is TGTGCCAGCAGTTCATCGCCGGGACTAGCTTCTATAATTCAGTACTTC. Its protein product is CASSSSPGLASIIQYF.

This clonotype was detected many times. This chain joins TRBV7-8 and TRBJ1-2; 9 nucleotides align to TRBD1. The CDR3 is 16 amino acids. V trimming: 5 bases; J trimming: 2 bases; junction bases outside the gene matches: 9. Germline loops: CDR1 SGHVS, CDR2 FQNEAQ. CDR3 residues: CASSPLPGTGNYGYTF. DNA for the CDR3: TGTGCCAGCAGCCCCTTACCCGGGACAGGGAACTATGGCTACACCTTC.

The chain uses TRBV5-6 and TRBJ2-6; 9 bases align to TRBD1. The CDR3 totals 15 residues. The germline V gene encodes CDR1 SGHDT and CDR2 YYEEEE. V trimming: 2 bases; J trimming: 12 bases; junction bases outside the gene matches: 9. The CDR3 loop is CASSFLEGTGPVLTF. CDR3 coding DNA: TGTGCCAGCAGCTTTTTGGAAGGGACAGGGCCCGTCCTGACTTTC.

This clonotype was recorded many times. The chain has TRBV7-8 and TRBJ2-5, with a weak D call TRBD2 (6 bases). With 7 bases removed from V and 5 bases from J, the gap between germline ends came to 14 bases. The CDR3 runs to 13 residues. Germline lookup yields CDR1 SGHVS and CDR2 FQNEAQ. The CDR3 spells CASIQDYQETQYF. The CDR3 DNA is TGTGCCAGCATCCAGGACTATCAGGAGACCCAGTACTTC.

This clonotype turned up a few times. This chain links TRBV20-1 with TRBJ1-1; D uncertain. The CDR3 length is 12 residues. The germline V and J ends were trimmed by 1 base and 1 base, with 4 bases remaining between them. The germline CDR1 and CDR2 sequences are DFQATT and SNEGSKA (reference sequence). The CDR3 loop reads CSARVENTEAFF. As DNA, the CDR3 is TGCAGTGCTAGAGTCGAGAACACTGAAGCTTTCTTT.

The gene calls are TRBV7-2 and TRBJ2-5; possibly TRBD2 for D (6 bases). There are 14 residues in the CDR3. Trimming shortened V by 10 bases and J by 5 bases, and 20 bases separated the two germline ends. Per the germline V gene, CDR1 is SGHTA and CDR2 is FQGNSA. CDR3 DNA: TGTGCCATTAGCAGTACGGCCGGGGGTGAGACCCAGTACTTC. Translated, it gives CAISSTAGGETQYF.

This clonotype was counted a few times. V gene TRBV19 combines with J gene TRBJ2-7; D unresolved. Looked up from germline, CDR1 is LNHDA and CDR2 is SQIVND (reference sequence). Deletions cut 2 bases from V and 0 bases from J, with 11 bases between. The CDR3 is 15 residues long. The CDR3: CASSISGGSSYEQYV. For the CDR3, the DNA is TGTGCCAGTAGTATATCAGGTGGAAGCTCCTACGAGCAGTACGTC.

The rearrangement links TRBV5-5 to TRBJ2-1, with a weak D call TRBD1 (5 bases). This CDR3 comprises 15 residues. Germline V gene lookup returns CDR1 SGHKS and CDR2 YYEKEE (reference sequence). V was clipped by 0 bases and J by 2 bases, with 9 bases between them. The CDR3 DNA reads as TGTGCCAGCAGCTTGGGCAGGGAAGCCTACAATGAGCAGTTCTTC. Translated, it gives CASSLGREAYNEQFF.

This rearrangement joins TRBV27 to TRBJ1-5; the match to TRBD1 covers 9 bases. This CDR3 is built from 17 residues. Per germline, CDR1 MNHEY and CDR2 SMNVEV (reference sequence). The V segment lost 6 bases and the J segment 0 bases; nucleotides outside the gene matches: 9. CDR3 DNA: TGTGCCAGCAGACGATGGACAGGGGCTAATAGCAATCAGCCCCAGCATTTT. As protein: CASRRWTGANSNQPQHF.

This clonotype was seen ten or more times. The chain combines TRBV7-2 with TRBJ1-5; D gene uncertain. The V gene lost 0 bases and the J gene lost 9 bases, with 9 bases spanning the gap. The CDR3 has 13 amino acids. Germline values: CDR1 SGHTA, CDR2 FQGNSA. The CDR3 is CASSLAGKGPQHF. CDR3 DNA: TGTGCCAGCAGCTTAGCTGGTAAAGGGCCCCAGCATTTT.

The rearrangement joins TRBV12-3 or TRBV12-4 to TRBJ2-7, with TRBD1 as a possible D gene (5 bases). The CDR3 runs 14 residues. V was cut by 7 bases and J by 2 bases, with 15 bases left in between. The CDR3 reads CASKLQGGPYEQYF. CDR3 sequence (DNA): TGTGCCAGCAAACTTCAGGGTGGCCCCTACGAGCAGTACTTC.